The 13 T cell receptor beta chains below all came from one sample that was sequenced in a study of shared clonotypes between healthy human individuals. The data were produced by immunoSEQ multiplex PCR, yet TCRdb's version contains in-frame clones alone and is incomplete. The table shows 2 million to 2.5 million clones, with around 90% occurring only once. Sequences were obtained from naive CD4+ T cells from PBMCs. The subset was: CD45RA+ positively selected. These receptor sequences come from a man younger than 30 in good health. Some clones in this sample may be carry-over from other donors' samples.

With respect to this clone: Other DNA sequences in this specimen translate into the identical CDR3. V and J are TRBV5-1 and TRBJ2-5; 9 positions agree with TRBD1. Germline V gene data show CDR1 as SGHRS and CDR2 as YFSETQ. This CDR3 has 15 amino acids. J was trimmed by 4 bases and V by 3 bases; bases with no gene match: 7. CDR3 protein: CASSWGDREGETQYF. CDR3 DNA: TGCGCCAGCAGCTGGGGGGACAGGGAGGGAGAGACCCAGTACTTC.

This clone turned up a few times. The J gene is TRBJ1-2, the V gene TRBV30; D is perhaps TRBD1 (6 bases). Trimming cost V 2 bases and J 4 bases, with 14 bases left between them. Germline V lookup: CDR1 GTSNPN, CDR2 SVGIG (reference sequence). CDR3 length equals 14 residues. CDR3 coding DNA: TGTGCCTGGAGTTTTATACAGGGTGTCTATGGCTACACCTTC. Amino acids: CAWSFIQGVYGYTF.

This chain joins TRBV27 and TRBJ2-3; TRBD1 agrees at 8 bases. Trimming cost V 5 bases and J 1 base; bases outside gene matches: 8. The CDR3 sequence is 16 residues long. Germline values: CDR1 MNHEY, CDR2 SMNVEV (reference sequence). The CDR3 coding sequence is TGTGCCAGCAGTCGGAAAGGACAGGGAGGCACAGATACGCAGTATTTT. Translation gives CASSRKGQGGTDTQYF.

This chain uses TRBV10-3 with TRBJ2-7, with D possibly matching TRBD2 (6 bases). Germline V gene sequence: CDR1 ENHRY, CDR2 SYGVKD. The V gene lost 9 bases and the J gene lost 2 bases, with 11 bases spanning the gap. The CDR3 extends over 12 amino acids. DNA of the CDR3: TGTGCCATGGGGACTCTGGCCTACGAGCAGTACTTC. As protein: CAMGTLAYEQYF.

This chain joins TRBV5-4 and TRBJ2-2, with D possibly being TRBD1 or TRBD2 (6 bases each). The CDR3 has 14 amino acids. Germline loops: CDR1 SGHNT, CDR2 YYREEE (reference sequence). Trimming took off 4 bases at V and 2 bases at J, with 9 bases between the two ends. Written as DNA, the CDR3 is TGTGCCAGCAGCGCGGGGACAAACACCGGGGAGCTGTTTTTT. It codes for CASSAGTNTGELFF.

The rearrangement uses TRBV13 and TRBJ1-4; TRBD1 might be the D (5 bases). The CDR3 sequence is 17 residues long. Germline V gene lookup returns CDR1 PRHDT and CDR2 FYEKMQ (reference sequence). Trimming cost V 5 bases and J 4 bases, with 20 bases left between them. The CDR3 region has the DNA TGTGCCAGCAGCCCCTACGGCAGGGAATTCGATAATGAAAAACTGTTTTTT. Its protein product is CASSPYGREFDNEKLFF.

V and J are TRBV6-5 and TRBJ2-7; D remains unclear. Germline CDR1 MNHEY, CDR2 SVGAGI. Between the trimmed V and J ends, which lost 6 bases and 3 bases, there was a span of 12 bases. The CDR3 runs 13 residues. In nucleotides, the CDR3 is TGTGCCAGCAGATTGTCTCCTTACTACGAGCAGTACTTC. It is translated as CASRLSPYYEQYF.

Concerning this clone: The same CDR3 can be traced to other DNA sequences in this sample. The chain links TRBV5-1 to TRBJ2-7; weak D call: TRBD2 (6 bases). The CDR3 sequence is 15 residues long. V was trimmed by 0 bases and J by 1 base, leaving 11 bases between them. Per the germline V gene, CDR1 is SGHRS and CDR2 is YFSETQ. The CDR3 here is CASSLVGGPSYEQYF. CDR3 in DNA: TGCGCCAGCAGCTTGGTGGGGGGACCGTCCTACGAGCAGTACTTC.

The J gene is TRBJ2-3, the V gene TRBV9, with 8 bases that match TRBD2. The CDR3 sequence is 15 residues long. V was pared by 4 bases and J by 1 base, with 5 bases of the junction left unmatched. Germline-derived CDR1 and CDR2 are SGDLS and YYNGEE. CDR3 sequence reads: CASSPLTSGTDTQYF. The CDR3 DNA reads as TGTGCCAGCAGCCCTCTGACTAGCGGCACAGATACGCAGTATTTT.

The chain joins TRBV4-1 to TRBJ2-3; 12 bases align to TRBD1. The CDR3 is 20 amino acids. Looked up from germline, CDR1 is MGHRA and CDR2 is YSYEKL. With V trimmed by 0 bases and J by 3 bases, 13 bases remained unmatched. Written as DNA, the CDR3 is TGCGCCAGCAGCCAAGAAGGGACAGGGGGCTCGAGTTTCAGAACAGATACGCAGTATTTT. Amino acid sequence: CASSQEGTGGSSFRTDTQYF.

On this clone itself: A read error may produce the germline difference seen at one junction end. The chain is built from TRBV28 and TRBJ2-6, with D perhaps matching TRBD1 (6 bases). The CDR3 extends over 11 amino acids. CDR1 and CDR2 from the germline V gene are MDHEN and SYDVKM. For the CDR3, the DNA is TGTGCCAGCAGTTTATGGGGGGACACTGATTTC. As protein: CASSLWGDTDF.

As DNA, the CDR3 is TGTGCCAGCAGTTTTCAGCTAGCGGGTCCCGCCGAGCAGTACTTC. It specifies CASSFQLAGPAEQYF. The chain recombines TRBV27 with TRBJ2-7, with TRBD2 matching 8 bases. The J segment lost 6 bases and the V segment lost 3 bases, leaving 10 bases of the junction unmatched. Germline V gene lookup returns CDR1 MNHEY and CDR2 SMNVEV (reference sequence). The CDR3 is 15 amino acids.

This chain uses TRBV27 with TRBJ1-2; no reliable D call. V lost 3 bases to trimming and J lost 4 bases, with 18 bases between them. This CDR3 is built from 16 residues. Germline CDR1 and CDR2: MNHEY and SMNVEV (reference sequence). This CDR3 is CASSLKRQRTTYGYTF. In nucleotides, the CDR3 is TGTGCCAGCAGTTTGAAAAGGCAAAGAACAACCTATGGCTACACCTTC.